The following is a TCR beta chain sequence with its context. Its antigen is undetermined. The data are from a study of T-cell memory formation after mild COVID-19. Looking at the study overall: The study found TCR clusters largely donor specific. Findings and caveats of the study: Largely, contracting CD4+ clones fell within CM and EM, and contracting CD8+ clones within EMRA.

The CDR3 covers 12 residues. Trimming took 4 bases from V and 8 from J, leaving 8 bases between them. The germline gives CDR1 ENHRY, CDR2 SYGVKD. The authors produced TCR alpha and TCR beta cDNA libraries with sample barcodes and UMIs by 5'RACE using constant-segment primers. TCRdb re-analysed the 5' RACE reads in MiXCR, keeping a single row per CDR3 protein. The sample carries 400,000 to 550,000 distinct CDR3 sequences, around 27% recorded once. Input material: PBMCs or a T cell subset sorted from them (not recorded which). The chain has TRBV10-3 and TRBJ1-4, with D unresolved. This TCR derives from an adult woman who had mild COVID-19 (a few samples of this study predate the infection). Cell type and time point are not known. Here the CDR3 reads CAISASREKLFF. CDR3 DNA: TGTGCCATCAGTGCCTCAAGAGAAAAACTGTTTTTT.